These 23 T cell receptor beta chains share one sample of origin, sequenced in a study of blood T cell repertoires in COVID-19. Clones were read by immunoSEQ multiplex PCR, and TCRdb kept only the in-frame ones, dropping some. The sample yields 310,000 or so clones, 70% to 90% seen once. Specimen: peripheral blood. The receptors were sampled from a woman in her thirties who had recovered from COVID-19.

V gene TRBV19 combines with J gene TRBJ2-1; TRBD2 might be the D (5 bases). Deletions cut 5 bases from V and 6 bases from J, with 17 bases between. There are 15 residues in the CDR3. Per the germline V gene, CDR1 is LNHDA and CDR2 is SQIVND (reference sequence). The CDR3 protein is CASSFGFRGFNEQFF. DNA of the CDR3: TGTGCCAGTAGTTTTGGGTTCCGGGGATTCAATGAGCAGTTCTTC.

The V gene is TRBV5-1, the J gene TRBJ2-1; the match to TRBD2 covers 14 bases. The J segment lost 7 bases and the V segment lost 4 bases, leaving 7 bases of the junction unmatched. The CDR3 covers 16 residues. Germline V gene data show CDR1 as SGHRS and CDR2 as YFSETQ. This CDR3 reads CASSPGTSGGRNEQFF. The CDR3 nucleotides are TGCGCCAGCAGCCCCGGGACTAGCGGGGGCCGGAATGAGCAGTTCTTC.

The CDR3 reads CASSPGLAGGNTGTQYF. Written as DNA, the CDR3 is TGTGCCAGCAGCCCGGGACTAGCGGGGGGGAACACGGGGACCCAGTACTTC. The rearrangement uses TRBV3-1 (or the pseudogene TRBV3-2) and TRBJ2-5; 16 bases map to TRBD2. Germline CDR1 reads LGHDT; CDR2 reads YNNKEL (reference sequence). The CDR3 has 17 residues. V dropped 4 bases and J dropped 7; count of bases not matched to a gene: 9.

V usage is TRBV6-1 and J usage is TRBJ1-4, with D tentatively TRBD1 (5 bases). V was pared by 2 bases and J by 8 bases, with 12 bases between. Germline lookup yields CDR1 MNHNS and CDR2 SASEGT. The CDR3 has 14 residues. The chain's CDR3 is CASSEQGWEEKLFF. Written as DNA, the CDR3 is TGTGCCAGCAGTGAACAGGGTTGGGAAGAAAAACTGTTTTTT.

This clone has a handful of counts. The chain links TRBV12-3 or TRBV12-4 to TRBJ1-6; perhaps TRBD1 as D (5 bases). This CDR3 has 13 amino acids. V lost 5 bases, J lost 10 bases, and 12 bases lay in between. The CDR3 loop is CASSPGTASPLHF. Written as DNA, the CDR3 is TGTGCCAGCAGTCCCGGGACTGCCTCACCCCTCCACTTT.

The gene calls are TRBV7-2 and TRBJ2-3; 12 nucleotides align to TRBD2. CDR1 and CDR2 from the germline V gene are SGHTA and FQGNSA. The junction had 4 bases not matched to a gene; V was cut back by 4 bases and J by 2 bases. This CDR3 contains 16 residues. The CDR3 nucleotides read TGTGCCAGCAGCTCAGGACTAGCGGGAAACACAGATACGCAGTATTTT. Its translation: CASSSGLAGNTDTQYF.

The rearrangement uses TRBV7-2 and TRBJ2-5, with TRBD1 as a possible D gene (5 bases). Germline V gives CDR1 SGHTA, CDR2 FQGNSA. V was trimmed by 5 bases and J by 4 bases, leaving 14 bases between them. The CDR3 extends over 14 amino acids. For the CDR3, the DNA is TGTGCCAGCAGCCCCCTCAACCAGGGAGAGACCCAGTACTTC. As protein: CASSPLNQGETQYF.

V and J are TRBV2 and TRBJ2-1; D unclear. V was clipped by 6 bases and J by 7 bases, with 10 bases between them. Germline assignment: CDR1 SNHLY and CDR2 FYNNEI. The CDR3 totals 12 residues. The CDR3 region has the DNA TGTGCCAGCAGGCTCTATACGAATGAGCAGTTCTTC. This encodes CASRLYTNEQFF.

V usage is TRBV6-2 or TRBV6-3 and J usage is TRBJ2-7; tentative D call: TRBD1 (6 bases). Germline values: CDR1 MNHEY, CDR2 SVGEGT. This CDR3 has 15 residues. V was pared by 0 bases and J by 2 bases, with 11 bases between. The CDR3 sequence: CASSYSAGDAYEQYF. The CDR3 nucleotides are TGTGCCAGCAGTTACTCGGCAGGGGACGCCTACGAGCAGTACTTC.

The chain has TRBV6-2 or TRBV6-3 and TRBJ2-5; possibly TRBD2 for D (6 bases). Germline V lookup: CDR1 MNHEY, CDR2 SVGEGT. The CDR3 is 14 amino acids. Trimming took off 6 bases at V and 0 bases at J, with 11 bases between the two ends. DNA for the CDR3: TGTGCCAGCAGCCCCCGGGACTACCAAGAGACCCAGTACTTC. It encodes CASSPRDYQETQYF.

The chain is built from TRBV5-5 and TRBJ1-4; 9 nucleotides align to TRBD1. The CDR3 is made up of 16 amino acids. After removal of 4 bases from V and 6 bases from J, the junction contained 10 bases not matched to a gene. CDR1 and CDR2 (germline): SGHKS, YYEKEE (reference sequence). CDR3 protein: CASSRSPGQGYEKLFF. Written as DNA, the CDR3 is TGTGCCAGCAGCCGCAGCCCGGGACAGGGCTATGAAAAACTGTTTTTT.

V and J are TRBV27 and TRBJ2-1; D possibly corresponds to TRBD2 (7 bases). V lost 10 bases, J lost 5 bases, and 18 bases lay in between. The CDR3 loop spans 14 amino acids. Germline CDR1 reads MNHEY; CDR2 reads SMNVEV (reference sequence). The CDR3 DNA reads TGTGCCACCGGAAGGGGGGGCTTTAACAATGAGCAGTTCTTC. Protein product: CATGRGGFNNEQFF.

The table lists this clone with a count of one. This sequence joins TRBV15 and TRBJ2-5, with a possible D match to TRBD1 (6 bases). Germline V gives CDR1 LNHNV, CDR2 YYDKDF (reference sequence). V lost 0 bases and J 5 bases, leaving 16 bases between the germline ends. CDR3 length: 16 residues. CDR3 region: CATSRDATGWTETQYF. The DNA for the CDR3 is TGTGCCACCAGCAGAGATGCAACAGGGTGGACGGAGACCCAGTACTTC.

The rearrangement uses TRBV27 and TRBJ1-4; a possible D gene is TRBD1 (6 bases). The CDR3 loop spans 14 amino acids. V gave up 4 bases and J gave up 8 bases, with 14 bases separating them. Germline lookup yields CDR1 MNHEY and CDR2 SMNVEV (reference sequence). For the CDR3, the DNA is TGTGCCAGCAGTTCGGGACACCGCCGGGAAAAACTGTTTTTT. Encoded protein: CASSSGHRREKLFF. Based on the CDR3 plus reference TRBV27 and TRBJ1-4, the full variable domain is EAQVTQNPRYLITVTGKKLTVTCSQNMNHEYMSWYRQDPGLGLRQIYYSMNVEVTDKGDVPEGYKVSRKEKRNFPLILESPSPNQTSLYFCASSSGHRREKLFFGSGTQLSVL.

J is TRBJ2-1 and V is TRBV7-9, with TRBD2 identical over 11 bases. Germline values: CDR1 SEHNR, CDR2 FQNEAQ (reference sequence). The CDR3 has 15 amino acids. Trimming took 5 bases from V and 5 from J; bases not matched to a gene: 5. The CDR3 loop reads CASSPTSGNDNEQFF. As DNA, the CDR3 is TGTGCCAGCAGCCCGACTAGCGGGAACGACAATGAGCAGTTCTTC.

The CDR3 protein is CSVKGASTEAFF. The CDR3 coding sequence is TGCAGCGTTAAGGGGGCAAGCACTGAAGCTTTCTTT. The V gene is TRBV29-1, the J gene TRBJ1-1; 7 bases map to TRBD1. The CDR3 consists of 12 residues. Germline CDR1 and CDR2: SQVTM and ANQGSEA. The V gene end was trimmed by 5 bases and the J gene end by 4 bases; junction bases not matched to a gene: 4.

The chain uses TRBV15 and TRBJ2-5; TRBD1 is a possible D gene (6 bases). The V and J ends lost 1 base and 5 bases respectively, with 11 bases between them. Germline CDR1 reads LNHNV; CDR2 reads YYDKDF (reference sequence). The CDR3 is 14 residues long. The CDR3 sequence is CATSRAGGSETQYF. The CDR3 region has the DNA TGTGCCACCAGCAGAGCTGGGGGCAGTGAGACCCAGTACTTC.

The chain uses TRBV29-1 and TRBJ1-2, with TRBD1 matching over 11 bases. CDR1 SQVTM and CDR2 ANQGSEA come from the germline V gene. V dropped 5 bases and J dropped 8; count of bases not matched to a gene: 7. The CDR3 loop spans 13 amino acids. DNA of the CDR3: TGCAGCGTTCTGGGACAGGGGGAAGCGGGCTACACCTTC. Translated, it gives CSVLGQGEAGYTF.

V and J are TRBV19 and TRBJ1-1; no definite D call. Per germline, CDR1 LNHDA and CDR2 SQIVND (reference sequence). The V gene lost 11 bases and the J gene lost 6 bases, with 19 bases spanning the gap. The CDR3 is 13 residues long. The CDR3 DNA follows: TGTGCCGTCAAACCGTTAAAGCAGGCTGAAGCTTTCTTT. Translated, it gives CAVKPLKQAEAFF.

This sequence joins TRBV6-6 and TRBJ2-1; D remains unclear. This CDR3 spans 13 amino acids. Per germline, CDR1 MNHNY and CDR2 SVGAGI (reference sequence). Trimming pared 0 bases from V and 7 bases from J, leaving 7 bases between. CDR3 residues: CASSYSIRNEQFF. The DNA for the CDR3 is TGTGCCAGCAGTTACTCGATTCGGAATGAGCAGTTCTTC.

J is TRBJ1-1 and V is TRBV30; perhaps TRBD1 as D (5 bases). Between the trimmed V and J ends, which lost 0 bases and 5 bases, there was a span of 13 bases. CDR1 GTSNPN and CDR2 SVGIG come from the germline V gene (reference sequence). The CDR3 is 14 amino acids. Here the CDR3 reads CAWSVVSGRTEAFF. CDR3 coding DNA: TGTGCCTGGAGTGTAGTTTCAGGGCGGACTGAAGCTTTCTTT.

The chain joins TRBV10-1 to TRBJ2-3; a weak D match, TRBD1 (5 bases). The CDR3 spans 15 residues. Per germline, CDR1 WNHNN and CDR2 SYGVQD (reference sequence). Trimming removed 5 bases from V and 2 bases from J, with 14 bases in between. CDR3 in amino acids: CASSPTGTDTDTQYF. CDR3 nucleotide sequence: TGCGCCAGCAGTCCTACAGGAACGGACACAGATACGCAGTATTTT.

V usage is TRBV5-5 and J usage is TRBJ2-7; TRBD1 aligns across 11 bases. J lost 7 bases, V lost 2 bases, and 5 bases had no gene match. The CDR3 length is 14 residues. Germline CDR1 reads SGHKS; CDR2 reads YYEKEE (reference sequence). The CDR3, as DNA: TGTGCCAGCAGCTTCGGACAGGGGGCTGGGGAGCAGTACTTC. Its translation is CASSFGQGAGEQYF.